The rows below give T cell receptor beta chains drawn from one sample of a study of OX40 agonist ivuxolimab in advanced cancers. Assay: immunoSEQ multiplex PCR; the TCRdb copy retains only in-frame clones and omits some. The sample carries fewer than 100,000 clones, 86% recorded once. The source material was CD4+ or CD8+ T cells sorted from blood, sampled in a trial of the OX40 agonist ivuxolimab. The receptors shown here come from an adult with an advanced solid tumor such as melanoma, head and neck, liver or kidney cancer. Both conserved end residues are part of each CDR3. A D gene is named only where the DNA matches it firmly. Size is omitted from some rows. Given values are once, few, many or a class for expanded clones.

V gene	clone size	J gene	D gene	CDR3 protein
TRBV11-3	.	TRBJ1-1	.	CASSLRGLTEAFF
TRBV6-6	.	TRBJ1-5	.	CASSPRDTTSNQPQHF
TRBV28	.	TRBJ2-3	.	CASKTGDTDTQYF
TRBV5-1	.	TRBJ1-1	.	CATSWGQGNTEAFF
TRBV7-6	.	TRBJ2-2	TRBD1	CASSSLGQVNTGELFF
TRBV29-1	.	TRBJ2-7	.	CSASTGSYEQYF
TRBV11-2	.	TRBJ1-2	.	CASSLARTDYTF
TRBV28	.	TRBJ1-2	.	CASSLPTENYGYTF
TRBV7-9	.	TRBJ2-1	.	CASSLEGEQFF
TRBV27	.	TRBJ2-1	TRBD2	CASSLTSGASYNEQFF
TRBV2	.	TRBJ2-5	.	CASYRFQETQYF
TRBV28	.	TRBJ2-7	.	CASSLGRPSYEQYF
TRBV5-6	.	TRBJ1-4	.	CASSLGSRYEKLFF
TRBV5-4	.	TRBJ2-5	.	CASSPNQETQYF
TRBV4-2	.	TRBJ2-7	TRBD2	CASRQTSGGDYEQYF
TRBV18	.	TRBJ1-3	.	CASSPRTESSGNTIYF
TRBV19	.	TRBJ2-3	TRBD1	CASSPTGDRAPEYF
TRBV27	few	TRBJ1-2	.	CASSLNRGTFDGYTF
TRBV30	.	TRBJ2-1	TRBD2	CAWGTSGLASSYNEQFF
TRBV15	.	TRBJ2-2	TRBD2	CATRSIAGVPGELFF
TRBV7-8	.	TRBJ2-1	TRBD2	CASSLDPGLAGYNEQFF
TRBV28	.	TRBJ2-7	.	CASTPFGVRSEQYF
TRBV11-2	few	TRBJ2-4	.	CASSLGGDIQYF
TRBV28	.	TRBJ1-2	TRBD1	CASSVNRGGYTF
TRBV14	.	TRBJ1-5	.	CASSHPVSNQPQHF
TRBV7-9	.	TRBJ2-7	TRBD1	CASSLEGTAKEYF
TRBV29-1	.	TRBJ2-4	.	CSVEIQEKGIQYF
TRBV7-2	.	TRBJ2-1	.	CASSLRGARGYNEQFF
TRBV11-3	.	TRBJ2-7	.	CASSVTGYEQYF
TRBV30	.	TRBJ2-7	.	CASNYWGDRDRSYEQYF
TRBV18	once	TRBJ2-5	.	CASSPEVGQQETQYF
TRBV10-3	.	TRBJ2-3	.	CAIRSLSSTDTQYF
TRBV10-3	.	TRBJ2-7	.	CAISESATSLYEQYF
TRBV10-3	once	TRBJ2-2	.	CAISARGADTGELFF
TRBV28	.	TRBJ2-2	TRBD1	CASSTLGTGRAGELFF
TRBV7-9	.	TRBJ2-2	TRBD1	CASSRNRGGTGELFF
TRBV19	.	TRBJ1-5	.	CASSPSRDLDYSNQPQHF
TRBV11-2	.	TRBJ2-1	.	CASSFRFSVVGRTYNEQFF
TRBV9	.	TRBJ2-5	.	CASSVVQTEGTQYF
TRBV30	once	TRBJ2-7	.	CAWSPTSYEQYF
TRBV29-1	.	TRBJ1-1	.	CSVEENRPLPEAFF
TRBV5-4	.	TRBJ2-3	TRBD1	CASSGGQASTDTQYF
TRBV6-4	.	TRBJ1-1	.	CASSAQMNTEAFF
TRBV19	.	TRBJ1-1	.	CASSIIQRRTEAFF
TRBV18	.	TRBJ1-3	.	CASSVSTGISGNTIYF
TRBV5-6	.	TRBJ2-3	.	CASSGLDRIGLDTQYF
TRBV30	.	TRBJ1-5	.	CAWSVTGLSNQPQHF
TRBV7-1	.	TRBJ1-6	.	CASSLAAGDNSPLHF
TRBV5-1	.	TRBJ2-2	TRBD1	CASSRPGQGAAGELFF
TRBV18	.	TRBJ2-7	.	CASSPVSAHSYEQYF
TRBV7-7	.	TRBJ2-4	.	CASSLARVVAKNIQYF
TRBV15	.	TRBJ2-7	.	CATSRESAGSIYEQYF
TRBV9	.	TRBJ2-3	TRBD2	CASSVEAGGVRTDTQYF
TRBV27	.	TRBJ1-5	.	CASSSSRAYSNQPQHF
TRBV11-2	.	TRBJ2-1	TRBD1	CASSQDRAVGSSSYNEQFF
TRBV7-9	.	TRBJ2-5	.	CASSLDHPLLETGETQYF
TRBV29-1	.	TRBJ1-2	.	CSVLGGNYGYTF
TRBV29-1	once	TRBJ2-1	.	CSVDIGGLGVEQFF
TRBV19	.	TRBJ1-2	TRBD1	CASSALRDRVVNYGYTF
TRBV13	.	TRBJ1-5	.	CASSLRPIQPQHF